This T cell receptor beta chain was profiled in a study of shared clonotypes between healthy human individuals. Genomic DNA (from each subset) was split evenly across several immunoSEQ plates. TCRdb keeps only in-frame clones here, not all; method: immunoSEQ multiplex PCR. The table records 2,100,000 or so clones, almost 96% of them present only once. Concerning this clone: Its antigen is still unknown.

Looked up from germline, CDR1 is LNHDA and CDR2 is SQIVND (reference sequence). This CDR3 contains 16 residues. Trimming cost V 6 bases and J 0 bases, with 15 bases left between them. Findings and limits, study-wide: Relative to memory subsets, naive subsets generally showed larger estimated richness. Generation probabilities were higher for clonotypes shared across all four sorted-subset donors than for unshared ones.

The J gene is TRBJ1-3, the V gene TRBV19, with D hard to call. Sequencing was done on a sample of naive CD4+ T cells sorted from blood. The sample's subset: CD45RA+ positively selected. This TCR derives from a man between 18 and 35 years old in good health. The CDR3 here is CASRFLGPSSGNTIYF. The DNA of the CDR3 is TGTGCCAGTAGATTCCTAGGGCCAAGCTCTGGAAACACCATATATTTT.